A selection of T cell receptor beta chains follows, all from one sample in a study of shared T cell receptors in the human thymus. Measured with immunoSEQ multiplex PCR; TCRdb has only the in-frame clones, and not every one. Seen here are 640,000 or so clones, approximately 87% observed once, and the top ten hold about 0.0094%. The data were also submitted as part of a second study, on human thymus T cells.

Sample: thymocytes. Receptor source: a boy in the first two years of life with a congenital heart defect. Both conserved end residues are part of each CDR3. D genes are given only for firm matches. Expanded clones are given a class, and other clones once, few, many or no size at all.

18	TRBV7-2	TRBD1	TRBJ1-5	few	TGTGCCAGCAGCCCGGGGGACAGTAATGGGAATAGCAATCAGCCCCAGCATTTT	CASSPGDSNGNSNQPQHF
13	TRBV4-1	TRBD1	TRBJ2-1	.	TGCGCCAGCAGCCACCCGGACAGGGATGAGCAGTTCTTC	CASSHPDRDEQFF
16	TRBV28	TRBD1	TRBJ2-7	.	TGTGCCAGCAGTGTCTACAGGGGGCCCAAGACCTACGAGCAGTACTTC	CASSVYRGPKTYEQYF
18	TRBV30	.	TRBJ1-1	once	TGTGCCTGGAGAACCTCCCACCCAAGAAGGGGTCCGGGACAAGAAGCTTTCTTT	CAWRTSHPRRGPGQEAFF
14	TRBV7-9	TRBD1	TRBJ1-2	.	TGTGCCAGCAGCTCAGGACAGGGATTATCTGGCTACACCTTC	CASSSGQGLSGYTF
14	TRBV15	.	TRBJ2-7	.	TGTGCCACCAGCAGAATGAAGGAGTCGGGATGGCAGTACTTC	CATSRMKESGWQYF
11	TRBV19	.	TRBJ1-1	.	TGTGCCAGTATAGAGAACACTGAAGCTTTCTTT	CASIENTEAFF
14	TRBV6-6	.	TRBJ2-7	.	TGTGCCAGCAGTTACTCCCCCAAGCGGGACGAGCAGTACTTC	CASSYSPKRDEQYF
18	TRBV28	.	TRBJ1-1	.	TGTGCCAGCAGTTATAAAGGACAAGGAAACTCGTCGAGCACTGAAGCTTTCTTT	CASSYKGQGNSSSTEAFF
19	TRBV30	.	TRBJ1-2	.	TGTGCCTGGAGTCCACCGGGACTCAAAGAGTCGACTCTCTATTATGGCTACACCTTC	CAWSPPGLKESTLYYGYTF
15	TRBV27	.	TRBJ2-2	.	TGTGCCAGCAGTCTCCGGACAGTTGGCGCCGGGGAGCTGTTTTTT	CASSLRTVGAGELFF
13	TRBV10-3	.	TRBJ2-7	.	TGTGCCATCAGTCCGAGGGTCGCCTACGAGCAGTACTTC	CAISPRVAYEQYF
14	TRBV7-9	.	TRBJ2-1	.	TGTGCCAGCAGCTTAGGTCGGGAGTTACATGAGCAGTTCTTC	CASSLGRELHEQFF
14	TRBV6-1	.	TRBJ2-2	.	TGTGCCAGCAGTGAAGGCCGGTACACCGGGGAGCTGTTTTTT	CASSEGRYTGELFF
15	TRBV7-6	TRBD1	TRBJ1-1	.	TGTGCCAGCAGCTCAGGACAGGGTTTGAACACTGAAGCTTTCTTT	CASSSGQGLNTEAFF
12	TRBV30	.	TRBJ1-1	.	TGTGCCTGGATACGGGGGAACACTGAAGCTTTCTTT	CAWIRGNTEAFF
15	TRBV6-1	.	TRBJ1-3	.	TGTGCCAGCAGTGAAGAGTCGGGCTCTGGAAACACCATATATTTT	CASSEESGSGNTIYF
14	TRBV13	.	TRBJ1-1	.	TGTGCCAGCAGCCCCAGGGCAGGGTGGACTGAAGCTTTCTTT	CASSPRAGWTEAFF